This TCR beta chain was sequenced in a study of neoadjuvant anti-PD-1 for oral cavity cancer. These newly diagnosed stage II-IVA oral cavity squamous cell carcinoma patients had no prior systemic or radiation treatment. Cohort: HPV-negative, locally advanced oral cavity squamous cell carcinoma patients. This clone is labeled medium-sized. The antigen remains undetermined. V shed 3 bases and J 0 bases; nucleotides not matched to a gene: 6. The germline V gene encodes CDR1 GTSNPN and CDR2 SVGIG (reference sequence). CDR3 length equals 16 residues. Findings and caveats of the study: Expansion of preexisting intratumoral clones was suggested to aid response.

Profiled with immunoSEQ multiplex PCR; TCRdb holds only in-frame clones, not every one. There are about 8,300 clones in the sample; 53% occur only once, and approximately 10% lies in the top ten. The sequence was collected from a person aged 40-85 years with oral cavity squamous cell carcinoma. The rearrangement joins TRBV30 to TRBJ1-4; TRBD1 aligns across 8 bases. The starting material was tumor tissue, obtained before nivolumab (anti-PD-1) treatment. The CDR3 region has the DNA TGTGCCTGGAGAGACAGGGGATTTCCAACTAATGAAAAACTGTTTTTT. Its translation: CAWRDRGFPTNEKLFF. Based on the CDR3 plus reference TRBV30 and TRBJ1-4, the full variable domain is SQTIHQWPATLVQPVGSPLSLECTVEGTSNPNLYWYRQAAGRGLQLLFYSVGIGQISSEVPQNLSASRPQDRQFILSSKKLLLSDSGFYLCAWRDRGFPTNEKLFFGSGTQLSVL.